These 26 T cell receptor beta chains were sequenced from one sample in a study of cytomegalovirus exposure and HLA in healthy donors. The PCR was carried out with 60 Vbeta primers and 13 Jbeta primers. TCRdb keeps only in-frame clones here, not all; method: immunoSEQ multiplex PCR. Among under 150,000 clones, approximately 80% were seen once, and the ten largest hold 0.85% to 1.3%. Specimen: PBMCs. The receptors derive from a human donor in good health.

The rearrangement joins TRBV6-5 to TRBJ1-5; D not certain. Germline CDR1 and CDR2: MNHEY and SVGAGI. This CDR3 spans 13 amino acids. V lost 5 bases to trimming and J lost 5 bases, with 10 bases between them. CDR3 protein: CASSASRDQPQHF. CDR3 DNA: TGTGCCAGCAGTGCCTCGAGGGATCAGCCCCAGCATTTT.

This chain uses TRBV7-9 with TRBJ1-1; D ambiguous. This CDR3 spans 11 amino acids. Germline lookup yields CDR1 SEHNR and CDR2 FQNEAQ (reference sequence). V was shortened by 6 bases and J by 7 bases, with 9 bases between the two germline ends. CDR3 loop: CASSPGFEAFF. CDR3 sequence (DNA): TGTGCCAGCAGTCCGGGGTTTGAAGCTTTCTTT.

The rearrangement joins TRBV25-1 to TRBJ1-1; D is ambiguous. Germline V gene lookup returns CDR1 MGHDK and CDR2 SYGVNS. The CDR3 covers 14 residues. Between the trimmed V and J ends, which lost 2 bases and 3 bases, there was a span of 10 bases. DNA for the CDR3: TGTGCCAGCAGTGAAGGCGGGTTCCACACTGAAGCTTTCTTT. Encoded protein: CASSEGGFHTEAFF.

The table lists this clone with a few counts. The chain joins TRBV10-3 to TRBJ2-7; D is uncertain. Trimming removed 2 bases from V and 4 bases from J, with 9 bases in between. Germline V gives CDR1 ENHRY, CDR2 SYGVKD. The CDR3 has 13 amino acids. The CDR3 loop is CAISELPVYEQYF. In nucleotides, the CDR3 is TGTGCCATCAGTGAGCTTCCCGTTTACGAGCAGTACTTC.

The chain recombines TRBV2 with TRBJ2-6, with 7 nucleotides matching TRBD1. V lost 6 bases to trimming and J lost 2 bases; unmatched junction nucleotides: 4. CDR3 length equals 15 residues. In germline, CDR1 is SNHLY, CDR2 FYNNEI. CDR3 amino acids: CASSSDRPGANVLTF. The CDR3 DNA follows: TGTGCCAGCAGCTCGGACAGGCCTGGGGCCAACGTCCTGACTTTC.

The gene calls are TRBV18 and TRBJ1-1; 8 bases line up with TRBD1. This CDR3 spans 14 amino acids. Germline lookup yields CDR1 KGHSH and CDR2 LQKENI. V gave up 7 bases and J gave up 2 bases; unmatched junction bases: 6. CDR3 nucleotide sequence: TGTGCCAGCTATACAGGGGGTGGAAACACTGAAGCTTTCTTT. This translates into CASYTGGGNTEAFF. Supplemented by reference TRBV18 and TRBJ1-1, the full variable domain reads NAGVMQNPRHLVRRRGQEARLRCSPMKGHSHVYWYRQLPEEGLKFMVYLQKENIIDESGMPKERFSAEFPKEGPSILRIQQVVRGDSAAYFCASYTGGGNTEAFFGQGTRLTVV.

The chain carries TRBV10-3 and TRBJ2-7; D not resolved. V gave up 3 bases and J gave up 1 base, with 4 bases separating them. Germline V CDR1 and CDR2: ENHRY, SYGVKD. CDR3 size: 12 residues. The CDR3 loop reads CAISDRSYEQYF. The CDR3 nucleotides read TGTGCCATCAGTGACAGGTCCTACGAGCAGTACTTC.

This chain uses TRBV7-2 with TRBJ2-1, with a tentative D call TRBD1 (5 bases). Deletions cut 2 bases from V and 9 bases from J, with 14 bases between. Germline V gene data show CDR1 as SGHTA and CDR2 as FQGNSA. CDR3 length: 14 amino acids. CDR3 region: CASSLPGPSGEQFF. CDR3 in DNA: TGTGCCAGCAGCTTACCAGGGCCCTCGGGTGAGCAGTTCTTC.

This clone was detected once. The chain carries TRBV7-6 and TRBJ1-1; weak D call: TRBD1 (5 bases). The ends were cut back, 4 bases at V and 10 bases at J, with 13 bases in the middle. Germline CDR1 is SGHVS and CDR2 is FNYEAQ. The CDR3 extends over 12 amino acids. The CDR3 loop reads CASSYVGGGAFF. The CDR3 coding sequence is TGTGCCAGCAGCTACGTGGGGGGGGGAGCTTTCTTT.

The rearrangement uses TRBV7-8 and TRBJ2-1, with TRBD2 identical over 8 bases. There are 15 residues in the CDR3. Germline CDR1 SGHVS, CDR2 FQNEAQ. Losses at the gene ends were 3 bases for V and 1 base for J; bases not matched to a gene: 2. The CDR3, as DNA: TGTGCCAGCAGCTTTAGCGGGATTTCCTACAATGAGCAGTTCTTC. This translates into CASSFSGISYNEQFF.

CDR3 protein: CASSSQRGADNEQFF. As DNA, the CDR3 is TGTGCCAGCAGTTCTCAGCGGGGGGCGGACAATGAGCAGTTCTTC. This chain uses TRBV6-1 with TRBJ2-1; 9 nucleotides line up with TRBD2. The CDR3 extends over 15 amino acids. The V segment lost 5 bases and the J segment 5 bases; nucleotides outside the gene matches: 7. Germline CDR1 is MNHNS and CDR2 is SASEGT.

V is TRBV27 and J is TRBJ1-2; D unclear. The CDR3 runs 14 residues. V was clipped by 6 bases and J by 4 bases, with 15 bases between them. Germline V gene lookup returns CDR1 MNHEY and CDR2 SMNVEV (reference sequence). CDR3 loop: CASSPLPSSYGYTF. In nucleotides, the CDR3 is TGTGCCAGCAGCCCCCTCCCATCCAGCTATGGCTACACCTTC.

This clone was seen only once. The V and J genes are TRBV6-5 and TRBJ2-1, with a weak D call TRBD2 (7 bases). Germline loops: CDR1 MNHEY, CDR2 SVGAGI. CDR3 length equals 14 residues. V lost 2 bases to trimming and J lost 10 bases, with 15 bases between them. The CDR3 bases are TGTGCCAGCAGTTACCTAGGGGGGGGCATAGAGCAGTTCTTC. It codes for CASSYLGGGIEQFF.

J is TRBJ2-3 and V is TRBV29-1, with TRBD2 identical over 10 bases. Per the germline V gene, CDR1 is SQVTM and CDR2 is ANQGSEA. V shed 0 bases, J shed 2 bases, and the junction held 5 bases outside the gene matches. The length of the CDR3 is 16 residues. CDR3 region: CSVEDLAGGYTDTQYF. The CDR3 bases are TGCAGCGTTGAAGACTTAGCGGGGGGTTACACAGATACGCAGTATTTT.

The V gene is TRBV9, the J gene TRBJ1-1, with D maybe TRBD1 (6 bases). The germline gives CDR1 SGDLS, CDR2 YYNGEE. This CDR3 has 16 residues. The V end was cut by 0 bases, the J end by 0 bases, with 12 bases between. CDR3: CASSVAGSGVNTEAFF. DNA of the CDR3: TGTGCCAGCAGCGTAGCTGGGTCAGGGGTGAACACTGAAGCTTTCTTT.

This clone was seen a handful of times. This chain joins TRBV11-2 and TRBJ1-1; D ambiguous. CDR1 is SGHAT, CDR2 FQNNGV, per germline. This CDR3 has 16 amino acids. The V end lost 1 base, the J end lost 1 base, and 13 bases lay between the germline ends. The CDR3 protein is CASSLAFIRGNTEAFF. The CDR3 region has the DNA TGTGCCAGCAGCTTAGCCTTTATCCGGGGGAACACTGAAGCTTTCTTT.

The chain recombines TRBV7-9 with TRBJ2-3, with a weak D call TRBD2 (5 bases). Looked up from germline, CDR1 is SEHNR and CDR2 is FQNEAQ (reference sequence). Between the trimmed V and J ends, which lost 3 bases and 6 bases, there was a span of 13 bases. The CDR3 runs to 14 residues. Here the CDR3 reads CASSFEGTTDTQYF. For the CDR3, the DNA is TGTGCCAGCAGCTTTGAGGGAACCACGGATACGCAGTATTTT.

The chain carries TRBV7-2 and TRBJ2-7, with 10 bases aligning to TRBD1. This CDR3 region has 13 residues. Trimming took 6 bases from V and 6 from J; bases not matched to a gene: 5. The germline V gene encodes CDR1 SGHTA and CDR2 FQGNSA. The CDR3, as DNA: TGTGCCAGCAGTAGGGACAGGGGAGGCGAGCAGTACTTC. It translates to CASSRDRGGEQYF. The full variable domain, rest sourced from reference TRBV7-2 and TRBJ2-7, is GAGVSQSPSNKVTEKGKDVELRCDPISGHTALYWYRQSLGQGLEFLIYFQGNSAPDKSGLPSDRFSAERTGGSVSTLTIQRTQQEDSAVYLCASSRDRGGEQYFGPGTRLTVT.

The chain links TRBV7-3 to TRBJ2-5; 9 bases are shared with TRBD2. In germline, CDR1 is SGHTA, CDR2 FQGTGA. Germline trimming cut 2 bases from V and 5 bases from J; bases unmatched to any gene: 3. The CDR3 runs to 14 residues. CDR3 loop: CASSLAGGAETQYF. As DNA, the CDR3 is TGTGCCAGCAGCTTAGCGGGGGGGGCGGAGACCCAGTACTTC.

The V gene is TRBV7-3, the J gene TRBJ1-5; weak D call: TRBD1 (5 bases). This CDR3 spans 17 amino acids. V dropped 5 bases and J dropped 6 bases, with 23 bases sitting between them. Germline lookup yields CDR1 SGHTA and CDR2 FQGTGA. CDR3 sequence reads: CASSQGGRWRGSQPQHF. The CDR3 DNA reads TGTGCCAGCAGCCAAGGAGGTAGGTGGAGGGGTAGTCAGCCCCAGCATTTT.

V gene TRBV6-5 combines with J gene TRBJ1-4; TRBD1 aligns across 7 bases. Germline V CDR1 and CDR2: MNHEY, SVGAGI. J gave up 2 bases and V 6 bases, and 6 bases lay outside the gene matches. The CDR3 extends over 15 amino acids. Written as DNA, the CDR3 is TGTGCCAGCAGCCATGGGACAGTGACTAATGAAAAACTGTTTTTT. This codes for CASSHGTVTNEKLFF.

This chain uses TRBV7-9 with TRBJ1-6; a weak D match, TRBD1 (6 bases). Per germline, CDR1 SEHNR and CDR2 FQNEAQ (reference sequence). The CDR3 is made up of 15 amino acids. V lost 1 base and J lost 11, with 15 bases in between. CDR3 sequence reads: CASSLVAGDGAPLHF. Written as DNA, the CDR3 is TGTGCCAGCAGCTTAGTTGCAGGGGATGGAGCACCCCTCCACTTT.

The chain recombines TRBV18 with TRBJ1-1; 9 bases are a match to TRBD1. CDR1 is KGHSH and CDR2 is LQKENI in the germline V gene. Trimming at V came to 6 bases and at J to 0 bases, leaving 8 bases not matched to a gene. The CDR3 extends over 16 amino acids. In DNA form, the CDR3 reads TGTGCCAGCTCCCGTGGACAGGGGTTCGTGAACACTGAAGCTTTCTTT. It codes for CASSRGQGFVNTEAFF.

The chain employs TRBV27 and TRBJ1-2; weak D call: TRBD1 (5 bases). V dropped 0 bases and J dropped 7 bases, with 12 bases sitting between them. This CDR3 spans 14 amino acids. Germline V gene sequence: CDR1 MNHEY, CDR2 SMNVEV (reference sequence). In DNA form, the CDR3 reads TGTGCCAGCAGTTTATCGGGGCAGTACAGTGGCTACACCTTC. Amino acid sequence: CASSLSGQYSGYTF.

The chain joins TRBV10-1 to TRBJ2-1; TRBD1 might be the D (5 bases). The CDR3 contains 17 residues. Germline CDR1 is WNHNN and CDR2 is SYGVQD (reference sequence). V shed 0 bases and J shed 3 bases, with 15 bases lying between them. CDR3 in DNA: TGCGCCAGCAGTGAGTCGATACAGGCCACAAACTACAATGAGCAGTTCTTC. Translation gives CASSESIQATNYNEQFF.

V usage is TRBV9 and J usage is TRBJ1-1; TRBD1 aligns across 7 bases. The V segment lost 3 bases and the J segment 7 bases; nucleotides outside the gene matches: 12. The CDR3 is made up of 15 amino acids. The V gene's germline CDR1 is SGDLS and CDR2 YYNGEE. CDR3 nucleotide sequence: TGTGCCAGCAGCGCCACAAAACAGGGGAATAGTGAAGCTTTCTTT. It yields the protein CASSATKQGNSEAFF. Variable domain in full (rest from reference TRBV9 and TRBJ1-1): DSGVTQTPKHLITATGQRVTLRCSPRSGDLSVYWYQQSLDQGLQFLIQYYNGEERAKGNILERFSAQQFPDLHSELNLSSLELGDSALYFCASSATKQGNSEAFFGQGTRLTVV.